This T cell receptor (beta chain) was recovered during a study of OX40 agonist ivuxolimab in advanced cancers. Study information: The mean age was approximately 60 years, ranging from 23 to 79, with 65% to 85% of participants male.

Trimming removed 0 bases from V and 3 bases from J, with 12 bases in between. Germline loops: CDR1 MNHEY, CDR2 SVGAGI. This CDR3 comprises 15 residues. Sequencing used immunoSEQ multiplex PCR; TCRdb keeps in-frame clones, though not all of them. The table records 30,000 to 35,000 clones, approximately 90% of them present only once. The J gene is TRBJ2-7, the V gene TRBV6-5; D is tentatively TRBD1 or TRBD2 (6 bases each). This specimen consisted of CD4+ or CD8+ T cells sorted from blood, obtained in a trial of the OX40 agonist ivuxolimab. This clonotype was sampled from an adult with an advanced solid tumor such as melanoma, head and neck, liver or kidney cancer. The CDR3: CASSYSRGVGYEQYF. DNA of the CDR3: TGTGCCAGCAGTTACTCTAGGGGGGTAGGCTACGAGCAGTACTTC.